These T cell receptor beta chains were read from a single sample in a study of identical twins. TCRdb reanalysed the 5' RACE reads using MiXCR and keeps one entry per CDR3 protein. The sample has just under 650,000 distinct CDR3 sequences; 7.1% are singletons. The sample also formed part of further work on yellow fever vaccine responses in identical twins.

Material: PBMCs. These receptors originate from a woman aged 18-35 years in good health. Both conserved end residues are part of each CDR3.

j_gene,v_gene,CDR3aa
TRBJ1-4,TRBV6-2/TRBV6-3,CASSYPTRSGQGNEKLFF
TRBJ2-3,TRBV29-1,CSVGLAPTDTQYF
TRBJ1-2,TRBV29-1,CSVVGSPVTDGYTF
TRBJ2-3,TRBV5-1,CASSRLTSTDTQYF
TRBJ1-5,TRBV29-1,CSVAGQGGQPQHF
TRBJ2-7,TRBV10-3,CAISEKRERKDF
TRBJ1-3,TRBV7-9,CASSLGGTSGNTIYF
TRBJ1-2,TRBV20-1,CSARDPGGNGYTF
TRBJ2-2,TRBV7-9,CASSLGGQGNTGELFF
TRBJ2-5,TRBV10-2,CASRTRDRYQETQYF
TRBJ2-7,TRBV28,CASSQGQGFYEQYF
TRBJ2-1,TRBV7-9,CASSLVGRAEQFF
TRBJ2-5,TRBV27,CASSWARGNQETQYF
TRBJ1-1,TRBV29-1,CSVVRTGRNTEAFF
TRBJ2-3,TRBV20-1,CSARTPGTSTDTQYF
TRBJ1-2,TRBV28,CASSLFPGQGYTF
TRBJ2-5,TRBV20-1,CSARGGTAGETQYF
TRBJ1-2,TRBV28,CASSTAGGSHYGYTF
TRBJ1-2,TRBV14,CASSQGTAYMIINYGYTF
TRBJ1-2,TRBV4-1,CASSQEEGNVPIYGYTF
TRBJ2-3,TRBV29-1,CSVETSGISTDTQYF
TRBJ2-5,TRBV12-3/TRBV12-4,CASSPSGGAWETQYF
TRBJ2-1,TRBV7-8,CASSAGLAGGDEQFF
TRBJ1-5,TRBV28,CASSLPGGSYSNQPQHF